This section outlines one T cell receptor (beta chain) sequence together with its context. The germline V gene has CDR1 SGDLS and CDR2 YYNGEE. The junction had 4 bases not matched to a gene; V was cut back by 4 bases and J by 3 bases. This CDR3 has 14 residues. TCRdb's copy holds only in-frame clones and misses some; the assay was immunoSEQ multiplex PCR. The data hold more than 90,000 clones, with around 90% observed a single time. This sample is drawn from a study of blood T cell repertoires in COVID-19. This receptor was taken from a man in his forties or fifties with acute or convalescent COVID-19. This chain links TRBV9 with TRBJ1-3; 7 bases are a match to TRBD1. The sequenced material came from peripheral blood. The CDR3 DNA is TGTGCCAGCAGCCCCCGGACAGGTGGAAACACCATATATTTT. It codes for CASSPRTGGNTIYF.